The 13 T cell receptor beta chains below all came from one sample that was sequenced in a study of cytotoxic CD8 clonotypes in ibrutinib-treated CLL. Sequencing was performed with immunoSEQ multiplex PCR; in TCRdb, only in-frame clones are kept and a portion is missing. The repertoire consists of 140,000 or so clones, with approximately 80% occurring once and the leading ten covering 13%. The sequencing used PBMCs, collected after 12 months of ibrutinib treatment. These receptors came from a human donor with chronic lymphocytic leukemia.

This clone came up a few times. V is TRBV6-5 and J is TRBJ2-1; 8 nucleotides line up with TRBD1. The CDR3 length is 14 residues. Per the germline V gene, CDR1 is MNHEY and CDR2 is SVGAGI. J lost 8 bases, V lost 4 bases, and 7 bases had no gene match. The CDR3, as DNA: TGTGCCAGCAGTTTTCGACAGGGGAAGGATGAGCAGTTCTTC. As protein: CASSFRQGKDEQFF.

Comments on this clone: Mismatch with germline at one junction end may stem from a read error. This chain links TRBV30 with TRBJ1-1; D is unresolved. Germline V gene data show CDR1 as GTSNPN and CDR2 as SVGIG (reference sequence). CDR3 length: 15 amino acids. CDR3 in amino acids: CAWDSTSGGEGKFIF. For the CDR3, the DNA is TGTGCCTGGGACTCTACAAGCGGCGGGGAGGGAAAATTCATTTTT.

In its sample, this clone was seen a few times. The chain uses TRBV28 and TRBJ2-7; 8 positions match TRBD1. The CDR3 runs to 14 residues. Germline loops: CDR1 MDHEN, CDR2 SYDVKM. Germline trimming cut 3 bases from V and 5 bases from J; bases unmatched to any gene: 6. The CDR3: CASSFPAGGNEQYF. In nucleotides, the CDR3 is TGTGCCAGCAGTTTCCCTGCAGGGGGCAACGAGCAGTACTTC.

The J gene is TRBJ1-2, the V gene TRBV28, with TRBD1 matching 11 bases. This CDR3 spans 15 amino acids. J was trimmed by 0 bases and V by 8 bases; bases with no gene match: 5. The germline V gene encodes CDR1 MDHEN and CDR2 SYDVKM. Here the CDR3 reads CASGRDRGSNYGYTF. The CDR3 coding sequence is TGTGCCAGCGGCCGGGACAGGGGGTCTAACTATGGCTACACCTTC.

This clone was seen more than once but under ten times. V is TRBV19 and J is TRBJ2-5; 10 bases fit TRBD1. The CDR3 runs to 13 residues. The V gene end was trimmed by 6 bases and the J gene end by 3 bases; junction bases not matched to a gene: 1. The germline CDR1 and CDR2 sequences are LNHDA and SQIVND (reference sequence). The CDR3 DNA follows: TGTGCCAGTAGGGACAGGGGGAAAGAGACCCAGTACTTC. Protein product: CASRDRGKETQYF.

The rearrangement links TRBV18 to TRBJ2-1, with TRBD2 identical over 11 bases. Germline lookup yields CDR1 KGHSH and CDR2 LQKENI. Trimming at V came to 3 bases and at J to 6 bases, leaving 22 bases not matched to a gene. The CDR3 loop spans 21 amino acids. In DNA, the CDR3 is TGTGCCAGCTCACCCCGGAGTTCGGGACAGCTAGGACTAGCGGGCTTCAATGAGCAGTTCTTC. This encodes CASSPRSSGQLGLAGFNEQFF.

The rearrangement uses TRBV5-1 and TRBJ2-2; 14 positions agree with TRBD2. V dropped 4 bases and J dropped 6; count of bases not matched to a gene: 8. From germline, CDR1 is SGHRS and CDR2 YFSETQ. The CDR3 spans 17 residues. The CDR3 protein is CASSPGTSGSDAGELFF. DNA for the CDR3: TGCGCCAGCAGCCCCGGGACTAGCGGGAGTGACGCCGGGGAGCTGTTTTTT.

This chain joins TRBV5-1 and TRBJ2-1, with a possible D match to TRBD1 (5 bases). CDR1 and CDR2 (germline): SGHRS, YFSETQ. Trimming stripped 0 bases from V and 7 bases from J, with 11 bases between. This CDR3 spans 14 amino acids. CDR3 nucleotide sequence: TGCGCCAGCAGCTTGGGCAGGGCTGTAAATGAGCAGTTCTTC. Translated, it gives CASSLGRAVNEQFF.

The chain couples TRBV5-6 to TRBJ1-2; D is unclear. Germline V CDR1 and CDR2: SGHDT, YYEEEE. The V end lost 0 bases, the J end lost 2 bases, and 8 bases lay between the germline ends. CDR3 size: 14 residues. CDR3 region: CASSLVGSNYGYTF. In nucleotides, the CDR3 is TGTGCCAGCAGCTTGGTTGGCAGCAACTATGGCTACACCTTC.

This clone was counted once. The chain couples TRBV5-1 to TRBJ2-3; D may be TRBD1 (5 bases). The V gene lost 3 bases and the J gene lost 1 base, with 12 bases spanning the gap. The CDR3 extends over 15 amino acids. Germline CDR1 and CDR2: SGHRS and YFSETQ. CDR3 nucleotide sequence: TGCGCCAGCAGCTCGCTTAGGGGTGGCACAGATACGCAGTATTTT. This sequence encodes CASSSLRGGTDTQYF.

This chain uses TRBV7-3 with TRBJ1-2; D gene ambiguous. Looked up from germline, CDR1 is SGHTA and CDR2 is FQGTGA. This CDR3 is built from 16 residues. Deletions cut 3 bases from V and 3 bases from J, with 17 bases between. This chain's CDR3 is CASSFFGRNTDYGYTF. The CDR3 DNA reads as TGTGCCAGCAGCTTCTTTGGCCGCAATACGGACTATGGCTACACCTTC. The whole variable domain, remainder taken from reference TRBV7-3 and TRBJ1-2, is GAGVSQTPSNKVTEKGKYVELRCDPISGHTALYWYRQSLGQGPEFLIYFQGTGAADDSGLPNDRFFAVRPEGSVSTLKIQRTERGDSAVYLCASSFFGRNTDYGYTFGSGTRLTVV.

This clone was seen only a few times. The V and J genes are TRBV30 and TRBJ2-1; a possible D gene is TRBD1 (6 bases). Trimming left V 2 bases short and J 3 bases short, with 11 bases between. This CDR3 region has 14 residues. The V gene's germline CDR1 is GTSNPN and CDR2 SVGIG (reference sequence). The CDR3: CAWSNQGSYNEQFF. CDR3 nucleotide sequence: TGTGCCTGGAGTAATCAGGGGAGCTACAATGAGCAGTTCTTC.

The chain is built from TRBV9 and TRBJ2-1, with 13 bases identical to TRBD2. The germline CDR1 and CDR2 sequences are SGDLS and YYNGEE. The CDR3 spans 14 residues. V dropped 3 bases and J dropped 11; count of bases not matched to a gene: 5. The CDR3 loop reads CASSAGLAGAQQFF. The CDR3 region has the DNA TGTGCCAGCAGCGCAGGACTAGCGGGAGCACAGCAGTTCTTC.